Listed here are 20 T cell receptor beta chains from one sample, sequenced in a study of blood T cell repertoires in COVID-19. The data were produced by immunoSEQ multiplex PCR, yet TCRdb's version contains in-frame clones alone and is incomplete. Of 200,000 to 250,000 clones in the sample, roughly 87% were seen once. The sample comprised peripheral blood. The source is a woman under 30 who had recovered from COVID-19.

The chain recombines TRBV10-3 with TRBJ2-5; 7 bases map to TRBD2. The CDR3 spans 14 residues. The V segment lost 6 bases and the J segment 1 base; nucleotides outside the gene matches: 5. CDR1 is ENHRY and CDR2 is SYGVKD in the germline V gene. Here the CDR3 DNA reads TGTGCCATCAGCTGGGGGGGAGGCCAAGAGACCCAGTACTTC. It is translated as CAISWGGGQETQYF.

This rearrangement joins TRBV11-3 to TRBJ2-1; 9 bases map to TRBD2. The CDR3 extends over 16 amino acids. Germline V gene lookup returns CDR1 SGHNT and CDR2 YENEEA. V lost 4 bases and J lost 1; bases outside the gene matches: 5. The CDR3 reads CASSSGTSRSYNEQFF. The CDR3 DNA reads TGTGCCAGCAGCTCAGGGACTAGCAGGTCCTACAATGAGCAGTTCTTC.

J is TRBJ1-4 and V is TRBV10-3, with TRBD1 matching over 8 bases. The ends lost 3 bases at V and 8 bases at J; junction bases unmatched: 8. Germline CDR1 ENHRY, CDR2 SYGVKD. The CDR3 is 15 residues long. CDR3 coding DNA: TGTGCCATCAGTGATTTGGACAGGGCCGACGAAAAACTGTTTTTT. It yields the protein CAISDLDRADEKLFF.

In its sample, this clone was seen once. A junction end diverges from the germline sequence, so it may reflect a read error. The J gene is TRBJ1-1, the V gene TRBV27, with D uncertain. The CDR3 has 11 amino acids. Germline CDR1 MNHEY, CDR2 SMNVEV (reference sequence). CDR3 sequence reads: CASSYGPSEVF. As DNA, the CDR3 is TGTGCCAGCAGTTACGGGCCTTCGGAGGTCTTT.

The chain is built from TRBV5-6 and TRBJ2-3; 7 bases are a match to TRBD2. The J segment lost 3 bases and the V segment lost 6 bases, leaving 19 bases of the junction unmatched. This CDR3 spans 18 amino acids. Germline V gene sequence: CDR1 SGHDT, CDR2 YYEEEE. The CDR3 is CASTSPRASGGGTDTQYF. CDR3 nucleotides: TGTGCCAGCACCTCGCCCCGCGCTAGCGGAGGAGGGACAGATACGCAGTATTTT.

In this sample, this clone turned up a few times. The chain links TRBV18 to TRBJ1-1, with D hard to call. The CDR3 loop spans 13 amino acids. V lost 4 bases to trimming and J lost 1 base, with 7 bases between them. CDR1 is KGHSH, CDR2 LQKENI, per germline. For the CDR3, the DNA is TGTGCCAGCTCACTACTCAAGAACACTGAAGCTTTCTTT. Protein: CASSLLKNTEAFF. Using reference TRBV18 and TRBJ1-1 for the parts outside the CDR3, the full variable domain is NAGVMQNPRHLVRRRGQEARLRCSPMKGHSHVYWYRQLPEEGLKFMVYLQKENIIDESGMPKERFSAEFPKEGPSILRIQQVVRGDSAAYFCASSLLKNTEAFFGQGTRLTVV.

This clone has a single count. This rearrangement joins TRBV9 to TRBJ2-3; 8 nucleotides align to TRBD2. The V and J ends lost 4 bases and 5 bases, in that order; junction bases with no gene match: 9. Germline loops: CDR1 SGDLS, CDR2 YYNGEE. This CDR3 spans 15 amino acids. DNA for the CDR3: TGTGCCAGCAGCTCCTTTAGCGGGAATCAAGATACGCAGTATTTT. This encodes CASSSFSGNQDTQYF.

The chain employs TRBV6-6 and TRBJ2-5; TRBD2 matches at 11 bases. There are 16 residues in the CDR3. Looked up from germline, CDR1 is MNHNY and CDR2 is SVGAGI (reference sequence). Losses at the gene ends were 2 bases for V and 3 bases for J; bases not matched to a gene: 5. In DNA, the CDR3 is TGTGCCAGCAGTTACAATAGCGGGAGGGTTAAAGAGACCCAGTACTTC. Translation: CASSYNSGRVKETQYF.

The genes are TRBV28 and TRBJ1-2; TRBD1 matches at 7 bases. Germline trimming cut 8 bases from V and 2 bases from J; bases unmatched to any gene: 8. The CDR3 extends over 14 amino acids. Germline loops: CDR1 MDHEN, CDR2 SYDVKM. For the CDR3, the DNA is TGTGCCAGCTACCGGACAGGAAACAACTATGGCTACACCTTC. Its translation is CASYRTGNNYGYTF.

The chain joins TRBV5-4 to TRBJ2-7, with a weak D call TRBD2 (5 bases). The CDR3 covers 14 residues. Germline lookup yields CDR1 SGHNT and CDR2 YYREEE (reference sequence). V lost 1 base and J lost 3, with 11 bases in between. The DNA for the CDR3 is TGTGCCAGCAGCTTGCCTGCGGAGGTCTACGAGCAGTACTTC. This gives the protein CASSLPAEVYEQYF.

V gene TRBV30 combines with J gene TRBJ1-1; perhaps TRBD1 as D (6 bases). Germline CDR1 is GTSNPN and CDR2 is SVGIG (reference sequence). V lost 6 bases and J lost 1, with 21 bases in between. This CDR3 is built from 16 residues. For the CDR3, the DNA is TGTGCCTGCAAGCCTACACAGGGAAAGCAGAACACTGAAGCTTTCTTT. Protein sequence: CACKPTQGKQNTEAFF.

The rearrangement links TRBV24-1 to TRBJ2-1; the D is unclear. V was shortened by 1 base and J by 6 bases, with 3 bases between the two germline ends. Germline V gives CDR1 KGHDR, CDR2 SFDVKD. The CDR3 runs to 12 residues. In DNA, the CDR3 is TGTGCCACCAGTGATTTCCGCAATGAGCAGTTCTTC. It translates to CATSDFRNEQFF.

The CDR3 here is CASSPAGGGFYEQYF. In DNA form, the CDR3 reads TGTGCCAGCAGCCCTGCGGGAGGCGGATTCTACGAGCAGTACTTC. J is TRBJ2-7 and V is TRBV7-3, with 8 bases lining up with TRBD2. Losses at the gene ends were 5 bases for V and 3 bases for J; bases not matched to a gene: 9. The CDR3 sequence is 15 residues long. The germline V gene encodes CDR1 SGHTA and CDR2 FQGTGA.

The count of this clone is one. The chain uses TRBV6-5 and TRBJ2-7, with 11 positions matching TRBD1. Germline lookup yields CDR1 MNHEY and CDR2 SVGAGI. This CDR3 region has 14 residues. The junction had 9 bases not matched to a gene; V was cut back by 8 bases and J by 6 bases. The CDR3 DNA reads TGTGCCAGCTCTCACGGACAGGGGGCTTTCGAGCAGTACTTC. Protein: CASSHGQGAFEQYF.

The rearrangement links TRBV7-9 to TRBJ2-7; D perhaps matches TRBD1 (6 bases). The V end was cut by 5 bases, the J end by 3 bases, with 14 bases between. This CDR3 is 14 amino acids long. Germline-derived CDR1 and CDR2 are SEHNR and FQNEAQ (reference sequence). CDR3 DNA sequence: TGTGCCAGCAGCCGTACCTCGGGACACTACGAGCAGTACTTC. Translated, it gives CASSRTSGHYEQYF.

This chain joins TRBV30 and TRBJ1-2; D is possibly TRBD1 (5 bases). V shed 3 bases and J shed 3 bases, with 11 bases lying between them. The CDR3 loop spans 13 amino acids. Germline CDR1 GTSNPN, CDR2 SVGIG (reference sequence). CDR3 nucleotide sequence: TGTGCCTGGAGGGACACGGGCGACTATGGCTACACCTTC. As protein: CAWRDTGDYGYTF.

In this sample, this clone turned up once. The rearrangement joins TRBV12-3 or TRBV12-4 to TRBJ2-1; TRBD2 agrees at 9 bases. This CDR3 has 13 residues. The ends lost 4 bases at V and 14 bases at J; junction bases unmatched: 9. The CDR3 loop reads CASSSPGTSQEFF. The CDR3 DNA reads as TGTGCCAGCAGTTCCCCAGGGACTAGCCAGGAGTTCTTC.

This rearrangement joins TRBV4-3 to TRBJ1-1, with a possible D match to TRBD1 (6 bases). V was clipped by 0 bases and J by 4 bases, with 15 bases between them. The V gene's germline CDR1 is LGHNA and CDR2 YSLEER. The CDR3 is 16 amino acids. The CDR3 region is CASSQDRQAGGTEAFF. CDR3 sequence (DNA): TGCGCCAGCAGCCAAGATAGACAGGCAGGAGGCACTGAAGCTTTCTTT.

The chain has TRBV19 and TRBJ1-1; perhaps TRBD1 as D (5 bases). Trimming took off 7 bases at V and 5 bases at J, with 11 bases between the two ends. Germline-derived CDR1 and CDR2 are LNHDA and SQIVND (reference sequence). This CDR3 spans 12 amino acids. The CDR3 reads CASIMGGTEAFF. CDR3 DNA sequence: TGTGCCAGTATAATGGGGGGAACTGAAGCTTTCTTT.

V usage is TRBV3-1 (or the pseudogene TRBV3-2) and J usage is TRBJ1-2; no definite D call. The CDR3 is made up of 14 amino acids. Germline V gene lookup returns CDR1 LGHDT and CDR2 YNNKEL (reference sequence). V shed 8 bases and J shed 4 bases, with 17 bases lying between them. CDR3 nucleotides: TGTGCCAGCGCCGCGGGAGATTTAGTCTATGGCTACACCTTC. Translating gives CASAAGDLVYGYTF.